Included here is one T cell receptor beta chain sequence, with context. The data belong to a study of blood T cell repertoires in COVID-19. Study context: The United States, Italy and Spain provided the acute and convalescent COVID-19 samples. T cells, B-cell-depleted T cells, or PBMCs provided the cDNA or gDNA that served as material.

Authors' methods: Nucleated cell counts were estimated from reference gene primer amplification. Method: immunoSEQ multiplex PCR; TCRdb's copy keeps in-frame clones and lacks some. V and J calls and clone size are given by that table; D and trimming were obtained from the DNA. Of about 110,000 clones in the sample, more than 70% were seen once. This TCR came from a human donor in a cohort sampled during active COVID-19. Sequenced input: peripheral blood.

CDR3 amino acids: CASSFFASGTSGANVLTF. CDR3 nucleotides: TGCGCCAGCAGCTTCTTCGCTAGCGGGACTTCTGGGGCCAACGTCCTGACTTTC. V usage is TRBV5-1 and J usage is TRBJ2-6, with 9 bases aligning to TRBD2. The CDR3 length is 18 residues. Germline loops: CDR1 SGHRS, CDR2 YFSETQ. The trim removed 2 bases at V and 1 base at J, leaving 7 bases unmatched.